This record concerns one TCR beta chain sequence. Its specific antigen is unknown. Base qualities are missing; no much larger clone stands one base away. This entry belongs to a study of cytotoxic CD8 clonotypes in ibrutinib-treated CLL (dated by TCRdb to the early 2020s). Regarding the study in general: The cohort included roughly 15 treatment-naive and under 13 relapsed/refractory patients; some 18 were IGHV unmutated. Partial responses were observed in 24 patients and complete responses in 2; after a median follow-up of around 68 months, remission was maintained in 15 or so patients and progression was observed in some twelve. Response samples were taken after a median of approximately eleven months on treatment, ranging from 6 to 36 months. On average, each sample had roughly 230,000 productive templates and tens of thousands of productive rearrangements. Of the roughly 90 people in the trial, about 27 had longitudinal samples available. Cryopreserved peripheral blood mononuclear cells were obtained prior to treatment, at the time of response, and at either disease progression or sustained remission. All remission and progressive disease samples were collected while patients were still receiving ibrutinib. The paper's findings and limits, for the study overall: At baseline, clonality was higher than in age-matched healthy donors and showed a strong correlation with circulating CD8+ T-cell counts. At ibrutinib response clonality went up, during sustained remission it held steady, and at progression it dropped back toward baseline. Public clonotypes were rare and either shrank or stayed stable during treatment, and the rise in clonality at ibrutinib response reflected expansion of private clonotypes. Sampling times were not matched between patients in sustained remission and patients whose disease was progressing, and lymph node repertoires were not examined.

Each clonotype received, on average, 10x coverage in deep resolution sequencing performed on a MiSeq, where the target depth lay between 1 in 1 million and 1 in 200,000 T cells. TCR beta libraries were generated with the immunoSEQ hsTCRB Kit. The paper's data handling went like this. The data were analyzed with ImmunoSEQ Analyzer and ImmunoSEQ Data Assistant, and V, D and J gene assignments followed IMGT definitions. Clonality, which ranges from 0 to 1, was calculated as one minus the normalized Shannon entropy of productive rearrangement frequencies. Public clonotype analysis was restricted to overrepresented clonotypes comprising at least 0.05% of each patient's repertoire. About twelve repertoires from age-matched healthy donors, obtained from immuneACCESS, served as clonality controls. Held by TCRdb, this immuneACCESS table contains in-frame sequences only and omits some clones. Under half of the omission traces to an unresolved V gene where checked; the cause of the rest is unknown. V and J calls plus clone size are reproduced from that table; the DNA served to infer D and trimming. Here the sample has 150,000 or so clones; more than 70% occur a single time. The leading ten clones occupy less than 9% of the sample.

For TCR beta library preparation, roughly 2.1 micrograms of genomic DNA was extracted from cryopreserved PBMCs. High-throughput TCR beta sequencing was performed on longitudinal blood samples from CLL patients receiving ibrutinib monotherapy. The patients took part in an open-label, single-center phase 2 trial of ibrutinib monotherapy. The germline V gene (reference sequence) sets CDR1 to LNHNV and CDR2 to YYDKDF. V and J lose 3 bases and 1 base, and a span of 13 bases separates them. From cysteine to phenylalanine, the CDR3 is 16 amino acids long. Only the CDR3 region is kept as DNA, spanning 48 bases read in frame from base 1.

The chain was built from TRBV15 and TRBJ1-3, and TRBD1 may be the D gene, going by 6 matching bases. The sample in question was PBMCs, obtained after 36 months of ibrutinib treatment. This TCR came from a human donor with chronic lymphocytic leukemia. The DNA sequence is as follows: TGTGCCACCAGCAGGAGGGGGGTAGGGTCTGGAAACACCATATATTTT. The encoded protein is CATSRRGVGSGNTIYF.